These 9 T cell receptor beta chains were sequenced from one sample in a study of T-cell memory formation after mild COVID-19. TCRdb fed the 5' RACE reads into MiXCR, producing one record per CDR3 protein. Among 200,000 to 250,000 distinct CDR3 sequences listed, around 9.1% were seen once. Sequences were obtained from PBMCs or a T cell subset sorted from them (not recorded which). The receptors come from a man aged 18 to 29 who had mild COVID-19 (a few samples of this study predate the infection). Cell type and time point are not known.

This chain uses TRBV28 with TRBJ1-2, with D unresolved. In germline, CDR1 is MDHEN, CDR2 SYDVKM. The germline V and J ends were trimmed by 2 bases and 8 bases, with 9 bases remaining between them. The CDR3 is 12 amino acids. CDR3 DNA sequence: TGTGCCAGCAGTTTACCCGAGGGAGGCTACACCTTC. It is translated as CASSLPEGGYTF.

The rearrangement uses TRBV11-2 and TRBJ2-5, with D unclear. Deletions cut 3 bases from V and 4 bases from J, with 12 bases between. The CDR3 extends over 14 amino acids. Germline lookup yields CDR1 SGHAT and CDR2 FQNNGV. The CDR3 DNA reads as TGTGCCAGCAGCTTCGGGCTAAGTATAGAGACCCAGTACTTC. Its protein product is CASSFGLSIETQYF.

Regarding this clonotype: A much larger clonotype is one base distant, so this may be a read error. This chain joins TRBV20-1 and TRBJ1-2; possibly TRBD1 for D (6 bases). V was shortened by 0 bases and J by 9 bases, with 17 bases between the two germline ends. From germline, CDR1 is DFQATT and CDR2 SNEGSKA (reference sequence). CDR3 size: 14 residues. The DNA of the CDR3 is TGCAGTGCTAGAGATCTGGGGGCGTCTTCCTGCTACACCTTC. Translated: CSARDLGASSCYTF.

The chain has TRBV18 and TRBJ2-1; 9 bases map to TRBD2. The CDR3 is 16 amino acids. Germline V gene sequence: CDR1 KGHSH, CDR2 LQKENI. J gave up 6 bases and V 1 base, and 7 bases lay outside the gene matches. CDR3 bases: TGTGCCAGCTCACCACGACGGCGGGGGGGCATCAATGAGCAGTTCTTC. Amino acids: CASSPRRRGGINEQFF.

This sequence joins TRBV4-3 and TRBJ2-7; TRBD1 matches at 8 bases. The CDR3 is 14 residues long. Germline CDR1 LGHNA, CDR2 YSLEER. The junction had 6 bases not matched to a gene; V was cut back by 5 bases and J by 3 bases. The CDR3 region is CASSYRQGIYEQYF. For the CDR3, the DNA is TGCGCCAGCAGCTATAGACAGGGGATCTACGAGCAGTACTTC.

V gene TRBV2 combines with J gene TRBJ2-3; D may be TRBD2 (6 bases). This CDR3 is 13 amino acids long. The germline V and J ends were trimmed by 7 bases and 2 bases, with 10 bases remaining between them. CDR1 and CDR2 (germline): SNHLY, FYNNEI. The CDR3 protein is CASTWDSTDTQYF. CDR3 in DNA: TGTGCCAGCACCTGGGACTCCACAGATACGCAGTATTTT.

This clonotype was seen at least ten times. J is TRBJ1-5 and V is TRBV7-2, with D unresolved. Germline loops: CDR1 SGHTA, CDR2 FQGNSA. The CDR3 loop spans 15 amino acids. Trimming removed 4 bases at V and 0 bases at J, with 10 bases between. The CDR3 DNA is TGTGCCAGCAGCTGGTATCGCGTTAGCAATCAGCCCCAGCATTTT. This codes for CASSWYRVSNQPQHF.

In this sample, this clonotype turned up many times. The V and J genes are TRBV29-1 and TRBJ2-1; possibly TRBD2 for D (5 bases). Trimming removed 6 bases from V and 9 bases from J, with 15 bases in between. This CDR3 comprises 12 residues. The germline V gene has CDR1 SQVTM and CDR2 ANQGSEA. For the CDR3, the DNA is TGCAGCGTGGCTAGCAAATATGGTGAGCAGTTCTTC. It specifies CSVASKYGEQFF.

This clonotype was found a few times. The chain links TRBV20-1 to TRBJ2-4; D remains ambiguous. V gave up 2 bases and J gave up 0 bases, with 20 bases separating them. Germline-derived CDR1 and CDR2 are DFQATT and SNEGSKA (reference sequence). The CDR3 is 18 amino acids. The CDR3 here is CSARPMDPNHLAKNIQYF. DNA for the CDR3: TGCAGTGCTAGACCCATGGACCCTAATCATCTAGCCAAAAACATTCAGTACTTC.